One and the same sample provided the 21 T cell receptor beta chains below, sequenced in a study of T cell changes during pregnancy in multiple sclerosis. The table came from immunoSEQ multiplex PCR; TCRdb's copy has only in-frame clones and leaves some out. This sample yields 50,000 to 60,000 clones, of which about nine tenths are seen a single time; approximately 0.18% belongs to the top ten. The sample here was CD4+ T cells from peripheral blood mononuclear cells, taken after pregnancy. These receptors came from a female donor in good health, enrolled as a control in a pregnancy study.

This clone was counted a few times. This chain joins TRBV15 and TRBJ2-5; no clear D. The CDR3 is 13 amino acids. The germline CDR1 and CDR2 sequences are LNHNV and YYDKDF (reference sequence). Deletions cut 3 bases from V and 2 bases from J, with 7 bases between. The CDR3 loop is CATSSLTQETQYF. The CDR3 bases are TGTGCCACCAGCAGTCTGACTCAAGAGACCCAGTACTTC.

The chain carries TRBV28 and TRBJ1-1; TRBD1 matches at 8 bases. V lost 6 bases, J lost 1 base, and 10 bases stayed unmatched. The CDR3 runs to 16 residues. CDR1 and CDR2 from the germline V gene are MDHEN and SYDVKM. This CDR3 is CASRSGQGRWNTEAFF. In DNA form, the CDR3 reads TGTGCCAGCAGATCCGGACAGGGCCGATGGAACACTGAAGCTTTCTTT. The whole variable domain, remainder taken from reference TRBV28 and TRBJ1-1, is DVKVTQSSRYLVKRTGEKVFLECVQDMDHENMFWYRQDPGLGLRLIYFSYDVKMKEKGDIPEGYSVSREKKERFSLILESASTNQTSMYLCASRSGQGRWNTEAFFGQGTRLTVV.

This clone has just one count. The chain recombines TRBV7-9 with TRBJ1-2; the D is unclear. This CDR3 is 14 amino acids long. V was pared by 1 base and J by 4 bases, with 10 bases between. Germline CDR1 and CDR2: SEHNR and FQNEAQ (reference sequence). DNA for the CDR3: TGTGCCAGCAGCTTAGAAGTGGGCCTCTATGGCTACACCTTC. Residues: CASSLEVGLYGYTF.

The CDR3 coding sequence is TGTGCCAGCAGTGGCACTAGCGGTGCCTACGAGCAGTACTTC. This translates into CASSGTSGAYEQYF. The chain joins TRBV6-1 to TRBJ2-7, with TRBD2 identical over 8 bases. V was pared by 4 bases and J by 2 bases, with 4 bases of the junction left unmatched. This CDR3 comprises 14 residues. Germline V gives CDR1 MNHNS, CDR2 SASEGT.

This chain links TRBV11-2 with TRBJ1-2; D is perhaps TRBD1 (6 bases). V was pared by 3 bases and J by 1 base, with 9 bases between. Looked up from germline, CDR1 is SGHAT and CDR2 is FQNNGV. The CDR3 has 14 amino acids. This CDR3 is CASSLAQGNYGYTF. For the CDR3, the DNA is TGTGCCAGCAGCTTGGCACAGGGTAACTATGGCTACACCTTC.

The chain recombines TRBV14 with TRBJ2-2; D is unclear. Between the trimmed V and J ends, which lost 0 bases and 6 bases, there was a span of 14 bases. Germline V gene sequence: CDR1 SGHDN, CDR2 FVKESK. CDR3 length: 16 residues. In DNA, the CDR3 is TGTGCCAGCAGCCAAGATCGAGGAGTAGGCCCCGGGGAGCTGTTTTTT. Its translation: CASSQDRGVGPGELFF.

Worth noting for this clone: Germline and junction disagree at one end, which may indicate a read error. This chain connects TRBV28 to TRBJ2-7; possibly TRBD2 for D (6 bases). CDR3 size: 16 residues. Germline CDR1 MDHEN, CDR2 SYDVKM. The CDR3 here is CASNSGGAELLGVVVF. DNA for the CDR3: TGTGCCAGCAACTCCGGAGGGGCGGAATTATTGGGGGTTGTGGTCTTC.

The V gene is TRBV6-6, the J gene TRBJ1-5; D ambiguous. Germline values: CDR1 MNHNY, CDR2 SVGAGI (reference sequence). The length of the CDR3 is 13 residues. The V end was cut by 0 bases, the J end by 6 bases, with 6 bases between. As DNA, the CDR3 is TGTGCCAGCAGTTACTCCCAGCGTCAGCCCCAGCATTTT. Encoded protein: CASSYSQRQPQHF.

The V call is TRBV5-4, the J call TRBJ2-3; D might be TRBD2 (6 bases). Germline CDR1 reads SGHNT; CDR2 reads YYREEE (reference sequence). Trimming left V 0 bases short and J 1 base short, with 12 bases between. CDR3 length: 16 amino acids. CDR3 nucleotides: TGTGCCAGCAGCTTGGGTCGCTGGGGGGGCACAGATACGCAGTATTTT. Translation: CASSLGRWGGTDTQYF.

V gene TRBV18 combines with J gene TRBJ1-3; D ambiguous. Germline V gives CDR1 KGHSH, CDR2 LQKENI. The CDR3 consists of 16 residues. The ends were cut back, 2 bases at V and 0 bases at J, with 11 bases in the middle. The CDR3 DNA reads as TGTGCCAGCTCACCAGAGGTCCTAAGCTCTGGAAACACCATATATTTT. Translated, it gives CASSPEVLSSGNTIYF.

The gene calls are TRBV19 and TRBJ1-1, with 10 bases lining up with TRBD1. The CDR3 covers 18 residues. The junction had 13 bases not matched to a gene; V was cut back by 5 bases and J by 1 base. CDR1 and CDR2 (germline): LNHDA, SQIVND (reference sequence). The CDR3, as DNA: TGTGCCAGTAGTGGCTCTCGTGACAGGGGGCCAAGGAACACTGAAGCTTTCTTT. Its translation is CASSGSRDRGPRNTEAFF.

The rearrangement links TRBV6-5 to TRBJ1-6; 9 bases agree with TRBD1. The CDR3 spans 16 residues. Germline trimming cut 0 bases from V and 7 bases from J; bases unmatched to any gene: 4. In germline, CDR1 is MNHEY, CDR2 SVGAGI. The CDR3 nucleotides read TGTGCCAGCAGTTACTCGATCGGACAGGGGAATTCACCCCTCCACTTT. Translating it yields CASSYSIGQGNSPLHF.

The chain is built from TRBV4-3 and TRBJ2-2, with a possible D match to TRBD1 (6 bases). The CDR3 sequence is 17 residues long. Trimming took 1 base from V and 6 from J, leaving 18 bases between them. Germline CDR1 LGHNA, CDR2 YSLEER. The CDR3 here is CASSQGGSRGIAGELFF. Here the CDR3 DNA reads TGCGCCAGCAGCCAAGGTGGGAGCAGGGGTATCGCCGGGGAGCTGTTTTTT.

The rearrangement uses TRBV28 and TRBJ1-1; weak D call: TRBD1 (5 bases). V gave up 4 bases and J gave up 4 bases, with 7 bases separating them. The CDR3 sequence is 12 residues long. The germline gives CDR1 MDHEN, CDR2 SYDVKM. CDR3 nucleotides: TGTGCCAGCAGTTGGGGGGGCACTGAAGCTTTCTTT. This sequence encodes CASSWGGTEAFF.

The chain has TRBV10-1 and TRBJ2-5; D not certain. Trimming stripped 6 bases from V and 5 bases from J, with 7 bases between. The germline CDR1 and CDR2 sequences are WNHNN and SYGVQD (reference sequence). This CDR3 comprises 11 residues. CDR3 bases: TGCGCCAGCAGAGCCTGGGAGACCCAGTACTTC. Its translation: CASRAWETQYF.

This chain joins TRBV14 and TRBJ2-2; the D gene is possibly TRBD1 (5 bases). The V and J ends lost 2 bases and 9 bases respectively, with 7 bases between them. Germline CDR1 reads SGHDN; CDR2 reads FVKESK. The CDR3 has 12 amino acids. CDR3 amino acids: CASSQSGRELFF. CDR3 DNA: TGTGCCAGCAGCCAATCAGGGAGGGAGCTGTTTTTT.

The J gene is TRBJ1-1, the V gene TRBV28, with TRBD1 as a possible D gene (6 bases). CDR3 size: 12 residues. From germline, CDR1 is MDHEN and CDR2 SYDVKM. With 8 bases removed from V and 14 bases from J, the gap between germline ends came to 21 bases. Here the CDR3 DNA reads TGTGCCAGCCAAGGAGAGGTCGGACAGACGTTCTTT. Protein product: CASQGEVGQTFF.

This rearrangement joins TRBV14 to TRBJ2-1; no reliable D call. CDR3 length equals 16 residues. Per the germline V gene, CDR1 is SGHDN and CDR2 is FVKESK. Trimming left V 1 base short and J 5 bases short, with 15 bases between. CDR3 in amino acids: CASSQVKQSINNEQFF. As DNA, the CDR3 is TGTGCCAGCAGCCAAGTTAAACAGAGTATTAACAATGAGCAGTTCTTC.

The chain joins TRBV6-1 to TRBJ1-2; 10 positions match TRBD1. Per germline, CDR1 MNHNS and CDR2 SASEGT. Unmatched junction bases numbered 9, after V lost 6 bases and J lost 8 bases. CDR3 length: 14 amino acids. CDR3 sequence (DNA): TGTGCCAGCAGCCACGGGACAGGGGTTCGGGGCTACACCTTC. It is translated as CASSHGTGVRGYTF.

The chain couples TRBV9 to TRBJ1-1; D is perhaps TRBD1 (6 bases). V was clipped by 4 bases and J by 6 bases, with 19 bases between them. The length of the CDR3 is 15 residues. Per the germline V gene, CDR1 is SGDLS and CDR2 is YYNGEE. The CDR3 DNA reads TGTGCCAGCAGCCTTAACAGGGACCTCTTTTCTGAAGCTTTCTTT. Translation gives CASSLNRDLFSEAFF.

This clone was detected only a few times. The chain combines TRBV27 with TRBJ1-2, with TRBD1 matching over 7 bases. J was trimmed by 4 bases and V by 2 bases; bases with no gene match: 10. Germline CDR1 and CDR2: MNHEY and SMNVEV (reference sequence). This CDR3 contains 16 residues. CDR3: CASSLGGTELGYGYTF. Here the CDR3 DNA reads TGTGCCAGCAGTTTAGGAGGGACAGAGCTCGGCTATGGCTACACCTTC.